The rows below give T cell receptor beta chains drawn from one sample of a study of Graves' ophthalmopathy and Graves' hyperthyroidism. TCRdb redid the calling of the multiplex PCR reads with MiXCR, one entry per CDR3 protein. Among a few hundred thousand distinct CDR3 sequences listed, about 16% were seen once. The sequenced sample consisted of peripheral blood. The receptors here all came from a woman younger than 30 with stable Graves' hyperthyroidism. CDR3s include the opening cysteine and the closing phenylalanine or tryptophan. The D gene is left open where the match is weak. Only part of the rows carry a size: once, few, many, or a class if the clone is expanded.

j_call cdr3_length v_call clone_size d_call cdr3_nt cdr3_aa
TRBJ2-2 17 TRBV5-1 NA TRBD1 TGCGCCAGCAGCGTCTTAGAAGGGACAGGGGACACCGGGGAGCTGTTTTTT CASSVLEGTGDTGELFF
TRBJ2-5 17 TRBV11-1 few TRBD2 TGTGCCAGCAGCCGAAGTCCGGGACTAGCCGAACAAGAGACCCAGTACTTC CASSRSPGLAEQETQYF
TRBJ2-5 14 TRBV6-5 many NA TGTGCCAGCAGGATCCCGGGACCACAAGAGACCCAGTACTTC CASRIPGPQETQYF
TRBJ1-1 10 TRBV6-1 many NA TGTGCCAGCAGTAGAGAAGAAGCTTTCTTT CASSREEAFF
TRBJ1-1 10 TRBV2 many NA TGTGCCAGCCAAACCACTGAAGCTTTCTTT CASQTTEAFF
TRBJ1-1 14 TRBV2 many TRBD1 TGTGCCACCACGGGACAGCTTATGAACACTGAAGCTTTCTTT CATTGQLMNTEAFF
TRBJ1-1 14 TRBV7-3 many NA TGTGCCAGCAGCTTATACCAGGGCGCCACTGAAGCTTTCTTT CASSLYQGATEAFF
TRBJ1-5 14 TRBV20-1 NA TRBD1 TGCAGTGCTAGGGGACAGGGGGCACGACAGCCCCAGCATTTT CSARGQGARQPQHF
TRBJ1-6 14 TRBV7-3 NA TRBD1 TGTGCCAGCAGTCGGGACAGGGAGCGATCACCCCTCCACTTT CASSRDRERSPLHF
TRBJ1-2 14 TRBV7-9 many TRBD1 TGTGCCAGCAGCCCAATGACAGGGAGCTATGGCTACACCTTC CASSPMTGSYGYTF
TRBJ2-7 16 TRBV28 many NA TGTGCCAGCAAAGTTTCAAGGACAGAATCTCTATACGAGCAGTACTTC CASKVSRTESLYEQYF
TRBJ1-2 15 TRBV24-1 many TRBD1 TGTGCCACCAGTGACCCGGACAGGGGCTCCTATGGCTACACCTTC CATSDPDRGSYGYTF
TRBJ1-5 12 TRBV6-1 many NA TGTGCCAGCAGTGGGGATTGGCAGCCCCAGCATTTT CASSGDWQPQHF
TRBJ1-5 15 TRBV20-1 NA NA TGCAGTGCTAGTGTTGGAAGCCTAAGCAATCAGCCCCAGCATTTT CSASVGSLSNQPQHF
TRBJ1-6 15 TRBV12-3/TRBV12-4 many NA TGTGCCAGCAGTTCCTCGGTGCGGACGCATTCACCCCTCCACTTT CASSSSVRTHSPLHF
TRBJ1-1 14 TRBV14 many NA TGTGCCAGCAGCCAAGAAGGGGCGAACACTGAAGCTTTCTTT CASSQEGANTEAFF